This T cell receptor (beta chain) was obtained from a study of T cell responses to AZD1222 COVID-19 vaccine. About this clone itself: Antigen unknown.

Method: immunoSEQ multiplex PCR; TCRdb's copy keeps in-frame clones and lacks some. The sample has 74,000 or so clones, around 83% seen once. Broader study findings: Spike-specific TCR breadth and depth both grew after two AZD1222 doses. Researchers report vaccine-associated CD4 TCRs spanning spike, with dominance at 160-218 and 743-854.

Trimming removed 5 bases from V and 5 bases from J, with 6 bases in between. From germline, CDR1 is LGHDT and CDR2 YNNKEL (reference sequence). The CDR3 consists of 11 residues. The sequenced sample was peripheral blood, obtained on day 0 of AZD1222 vaccination. V is TRBV3-1 (or the pseudogene TRBV3-2) and J is TRBJ2-5, with TRBD1 as a possible D gene (6 bases). The TCR sequence derives from an adult in good health. CDR3 in DNA: TGTGCCAGCAGCAGGGGGGAGACCCAGTACTTC. Translated, it gives CASSRGETQYF.